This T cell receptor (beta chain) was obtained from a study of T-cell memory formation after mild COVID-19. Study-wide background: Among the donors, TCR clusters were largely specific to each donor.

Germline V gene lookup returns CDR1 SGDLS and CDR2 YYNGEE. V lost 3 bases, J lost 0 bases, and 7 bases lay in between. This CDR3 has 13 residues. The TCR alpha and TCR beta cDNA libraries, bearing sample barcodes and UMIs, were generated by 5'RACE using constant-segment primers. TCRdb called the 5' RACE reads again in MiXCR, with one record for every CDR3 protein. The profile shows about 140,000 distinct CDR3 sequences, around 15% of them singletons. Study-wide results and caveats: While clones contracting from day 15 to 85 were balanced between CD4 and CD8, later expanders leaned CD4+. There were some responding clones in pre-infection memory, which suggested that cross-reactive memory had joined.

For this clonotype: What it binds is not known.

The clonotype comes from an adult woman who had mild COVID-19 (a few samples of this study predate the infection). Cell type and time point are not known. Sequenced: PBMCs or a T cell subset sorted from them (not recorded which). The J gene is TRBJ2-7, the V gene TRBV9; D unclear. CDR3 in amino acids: CASSEDFSYEQYF. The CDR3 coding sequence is TGTGCCAGCAGCGAGGATTTCTCCTACGAGCAGTACTTC.